What follows describes a single T cell receptor (beta chain). Its specificity is unknown. Libraries were UMI-labeled 5' RACE TRB cDNA. Each CDR3 protein gets one entry in TCRdb, which reprocessed the 5' RACE reads and gives no DNA. Listed are tens of thousands of distinct CDR3 sequences; around 1.6% falls within the top ten. This sample stems from a study of CXCR3-negative and CXCR3-positive naive CD8 T cells. About the research overall: Collectively, the libraries yielded roughly 150 million TRB reads in total, at about 1.5 +/- 0.3 million per library. Study-wide results and limits: A higher hydrophobicity marked the TRB CDR3s of CXCR3-positive naive cells versus CXCR3-negative naive cells. The study found comparably high diversity in both naive subsets and much lower diversity in memory CD8+ cells.

The clonotype comes from a human donor in good health. Some clones in this sample may be carry-over from other donors' samples. Sequencing was performed on naive CXCR3- CD8+ T cells from blood. Subset noted: CD45RO-CCR7+CD27+CD95- naive CD8+ T cells lacking CXCR3 (TNR3-).

The CDR3 sequence is CSVGARRNTGELFF. The rearrangement uses TRBV29-1 and TRBJ2-2. The CDR3 is 14 amino acids. Germline V lookup: CDR1 SQVTM, CDR2 ANQGSEA.